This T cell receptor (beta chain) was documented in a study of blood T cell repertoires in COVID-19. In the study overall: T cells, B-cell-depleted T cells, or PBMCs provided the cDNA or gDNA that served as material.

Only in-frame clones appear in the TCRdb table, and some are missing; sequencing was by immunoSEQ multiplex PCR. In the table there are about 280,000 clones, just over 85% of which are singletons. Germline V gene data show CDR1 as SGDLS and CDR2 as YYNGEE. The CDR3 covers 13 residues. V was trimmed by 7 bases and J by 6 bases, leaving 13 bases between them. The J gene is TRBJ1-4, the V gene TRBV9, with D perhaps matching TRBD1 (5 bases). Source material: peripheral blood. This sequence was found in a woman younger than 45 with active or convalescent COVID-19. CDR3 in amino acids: CASRKGEYEKLFF. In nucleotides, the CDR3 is TGTGCCAGCCGAAAAGGGGAATATGAAAAACTGTTTTTT.